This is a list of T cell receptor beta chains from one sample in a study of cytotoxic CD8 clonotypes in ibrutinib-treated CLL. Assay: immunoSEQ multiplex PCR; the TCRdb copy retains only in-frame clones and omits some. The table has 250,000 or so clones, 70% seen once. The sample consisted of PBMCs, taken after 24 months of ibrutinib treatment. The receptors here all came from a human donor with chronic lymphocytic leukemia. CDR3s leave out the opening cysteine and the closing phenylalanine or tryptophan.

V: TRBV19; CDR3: ASSKTTSGRYEQF
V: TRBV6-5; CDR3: ASSYSAVNIQY
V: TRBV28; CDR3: ASSSLGGRVTEAF
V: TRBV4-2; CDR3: ASSQDPLKGGRTEAF
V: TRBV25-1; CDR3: ASSELGTVVETQY
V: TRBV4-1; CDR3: ASSQGRAGSTDTQY
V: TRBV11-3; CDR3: ASSLDRDNEQF
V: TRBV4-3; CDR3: ASSQEGDRGHEQY
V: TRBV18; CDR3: ASSPYDRSNEQF
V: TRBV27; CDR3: ASSLGESYNEQF
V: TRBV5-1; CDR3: ASSLADRGYEQY
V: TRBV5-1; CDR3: ASSPGLAGRSGELF
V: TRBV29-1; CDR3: SVRKGMGREQY
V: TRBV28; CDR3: ASNIGGPYEQY
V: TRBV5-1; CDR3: ASSLRQGGSNTEAF
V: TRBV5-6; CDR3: ASSPVGGTSEAF
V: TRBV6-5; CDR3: ASSYGGIQETQY